The present TCR beta chain was sequenced within a study of cytomegalovirus exposure and HLA in healthy donors. About the research overall: In terms of ancestry, the Caucasian-associated cluster contained 75% to 85% of the roughly 360 genotyped donors.

Germline V gene lookup returns CDR1 DFQATT and CDR2 SNEGSKA (reference sequence). V shed 2 bases and J 12 bases; nucleotides not matched to a gene: 6. The CDR3 contains 11 residues. Whereas donors were nominally healthy upon sampling, unrecorded immune exposures were probable. Many counts were recorded for this clone. It was with 60 Vbeta and 13 Jbeta primers that the PCR ran. This table comes from immunoSEQ multiplex PCR, and its TCRdb copy is limited to in-frame clones, with some not included. The sample includes some 110,000 clones, about four fifths of them seen just once. The genes are TRBV20-1 and TRBJ2-7; TRBD2 agrees at 8 bases. The TCR originated in a man aged 30-40 years in good health and CMV-seropositive. The sample comprised PBMCs. CDR3 in amino acids: CSARRGTRGYF. The CDR3 DNA reads as TGCAGTGCTAGAAGAGGGACTAGGGGGTACTTC.